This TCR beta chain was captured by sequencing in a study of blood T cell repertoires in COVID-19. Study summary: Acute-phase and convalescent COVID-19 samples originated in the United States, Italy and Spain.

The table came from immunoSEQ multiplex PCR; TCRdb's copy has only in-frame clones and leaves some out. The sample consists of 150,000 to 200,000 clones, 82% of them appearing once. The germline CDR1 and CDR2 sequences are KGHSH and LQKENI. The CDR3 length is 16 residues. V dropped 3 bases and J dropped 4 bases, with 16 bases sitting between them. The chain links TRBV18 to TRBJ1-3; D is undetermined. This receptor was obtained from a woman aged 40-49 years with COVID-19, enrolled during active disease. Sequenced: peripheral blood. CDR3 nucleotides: TGTGCCAGCTCACCTCCGATAACAGTTGCAGGAAACACCATATATTTT. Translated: CASSPPITVAGNTIYF.